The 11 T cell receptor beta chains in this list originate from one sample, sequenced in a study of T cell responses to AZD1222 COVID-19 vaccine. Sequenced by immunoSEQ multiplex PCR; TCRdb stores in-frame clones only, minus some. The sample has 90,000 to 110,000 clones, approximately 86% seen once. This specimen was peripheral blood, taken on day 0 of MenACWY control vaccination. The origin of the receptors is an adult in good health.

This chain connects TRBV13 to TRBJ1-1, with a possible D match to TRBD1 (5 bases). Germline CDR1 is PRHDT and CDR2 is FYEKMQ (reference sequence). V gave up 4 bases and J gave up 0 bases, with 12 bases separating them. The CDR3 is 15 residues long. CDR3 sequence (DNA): TGTGCCAGCAGCTCCCCCGACAGAATGAACACTGAAGCTTTCTTT. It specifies CASSSPDRMNTEAFF.

This chain's CDR3 is CASSQDRGSQPQHF. The CDR3 DNA reads as TGCGCCAGCAGCCAAGACAGGGGAAGCCAGCCCCAGCATTTT. The chain uses TRBV4-3 and TRBJ1-5; D possibly corresponds to TRBD1 (6 bases). The germline CDR1 and CDR2 sequences are LGHNA and YSLEER. V lost 0 bases to trimming and J lost 7 bases, with 10 bases between them. The CDR3 spans 14 residues.

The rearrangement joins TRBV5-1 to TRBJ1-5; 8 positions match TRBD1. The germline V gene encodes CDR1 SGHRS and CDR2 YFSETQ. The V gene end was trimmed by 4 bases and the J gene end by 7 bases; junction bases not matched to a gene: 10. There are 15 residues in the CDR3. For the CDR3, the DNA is TGCGCCAGCAGCACCGGACAGGGAATGGGGCAGCCCCAGCATTTT. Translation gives CASSTGQGMGQPQHF.

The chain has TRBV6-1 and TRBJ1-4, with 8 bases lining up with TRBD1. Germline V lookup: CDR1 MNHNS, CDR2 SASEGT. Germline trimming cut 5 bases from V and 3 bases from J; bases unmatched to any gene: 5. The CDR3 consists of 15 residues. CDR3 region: CASSFPGGPNEKLFF. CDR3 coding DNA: TGTGCCAGCAGTTTTCCAGGGGGCCCTAATGAAAAACTGTTTTTT.

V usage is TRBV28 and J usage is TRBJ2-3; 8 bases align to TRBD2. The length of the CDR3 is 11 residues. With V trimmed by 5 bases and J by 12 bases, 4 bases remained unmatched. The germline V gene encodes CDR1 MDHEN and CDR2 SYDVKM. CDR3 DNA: TGTGCCAGCAGTAGCGGGACTAGTCAGTATTTT. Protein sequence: CASSSGTSQYF. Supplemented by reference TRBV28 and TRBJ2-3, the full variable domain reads DVKVTQSSRYLVKRTGEKVFLECVQDMDHENMFWYRQDPGLGLRLIYFSYDVKMKEKGDIPEGYSVSREKKERFSLILESASTNQTSMYLCASSSGTSQYFGPGTRLTVL.

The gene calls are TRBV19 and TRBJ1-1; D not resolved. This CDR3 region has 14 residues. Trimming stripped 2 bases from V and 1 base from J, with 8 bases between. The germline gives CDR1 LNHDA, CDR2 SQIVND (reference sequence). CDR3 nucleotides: TGTGCCAGTAGTATAATCCCAGGGAACACTGAAGCTTTCTTT. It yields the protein CASSIIPGNTEAFF.

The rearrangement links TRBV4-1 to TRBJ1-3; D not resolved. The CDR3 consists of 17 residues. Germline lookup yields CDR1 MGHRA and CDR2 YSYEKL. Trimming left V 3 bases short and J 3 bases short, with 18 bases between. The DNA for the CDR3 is TGCGCCAGCAGCCACTCCGGTGGAGAAGGAGTTGGAAACACCATATATTTT. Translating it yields CASSHSGGEGVGNTIYF.

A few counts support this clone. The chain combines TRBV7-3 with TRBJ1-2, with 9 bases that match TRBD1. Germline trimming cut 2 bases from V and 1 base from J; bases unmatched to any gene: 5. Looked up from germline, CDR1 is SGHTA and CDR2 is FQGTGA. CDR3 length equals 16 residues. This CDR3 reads CASSLGGTGINYGYTF. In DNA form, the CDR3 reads TGTGCCAGCAGCTTAGGGGGGACAGGGATTAACTATGGCTACACCTTC. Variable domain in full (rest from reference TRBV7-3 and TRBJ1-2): GAGVSQTPSNKVTEKGKYVELRCDPISGHTALYWYRQSLGQGPEFLIYFQGTGAADDSGLPNDRFFAVRPEGSVSTLKIQRTERGDSAVYLCASSLGGTGINYGYTFGSGTRLTVV.

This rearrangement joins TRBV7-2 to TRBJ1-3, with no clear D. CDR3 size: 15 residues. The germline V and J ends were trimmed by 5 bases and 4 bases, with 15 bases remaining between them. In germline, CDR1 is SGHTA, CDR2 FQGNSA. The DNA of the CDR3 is TGTGCCAGCAGCCGTTTTAGGTCGGACGGAAACACCATATATTTT. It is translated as CASSRFRSDGNTIYF.

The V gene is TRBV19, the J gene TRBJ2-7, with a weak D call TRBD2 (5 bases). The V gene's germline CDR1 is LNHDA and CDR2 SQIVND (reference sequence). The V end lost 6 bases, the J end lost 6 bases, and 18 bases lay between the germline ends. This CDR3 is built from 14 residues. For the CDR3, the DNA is TGTGCCAGTAGGTTCAGCGGCTCTACGAGCGAGCAGTACTTC. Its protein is CASRFSGSTSEQYF.

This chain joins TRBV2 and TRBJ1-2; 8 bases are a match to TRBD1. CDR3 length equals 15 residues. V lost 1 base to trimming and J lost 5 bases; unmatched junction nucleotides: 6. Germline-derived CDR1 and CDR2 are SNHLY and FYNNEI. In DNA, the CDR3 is TGTGCCAGCAGTGAAGAGGACAGGGTTGAGTATGGCTACACCTTC. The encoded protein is CASSEEDRVEYGYTF.